The next 16 T cell receptor beta chains were all read from a single sample in a study of cytomegalovirus exposure and HLA in healthy donors. It was with 60 Vbeta and 13 Jbeta primers that the PCR ran. The protocol was immunoSEQ multiplex PCR, while the TCRdb copy is restricted to in-frame clones and leaves out a portion. The sample includes 130,000 or so clones, around 8.5% seen only once; the top ten take 5% to 7%. Input material: PBMCs. All receptors derive from a man aged 35 to 55 in good health and CMV-seronegative.

The rearrangement joins TRBV27 to TRBJ2-7, with 10 positions matching TRBD1. This CDR3 has 16 amino acids. The germline CDR1 and CDR2 sequences are MNHEY and SMNVEV (reference sequence). V lost 4 bases to trimming and J lost 0 bases; unmatched junction nucleotides: 6. This CDR3 reads CASSYSGTGVSYEQYF. For the CDR3, the DNA is TGTGCCAGCAGTTACTCCGGGACAGGGGTCTCCTACGAGCAGTACTTC.

Written as DNA, the CDR3 is TGTGCCAGTACCCTCCGGGACAGGGGGTCTTATGGCTACACCTTC. Translating it yields CASTLRDRGSYGYTF. The genes are TRBV19 and TRBJ1-2; 11 positions agree with TRBD1. Per the germline V gene, CDR1 is LNHDA and CDR2 is SQIVND (reference sequence). This CDR3 comprises 15 residues. With 7 bases clipped from V and 5 bases from J, the junction kept 9 bases outside the gene matches.

The chain is built from TRBV6-1 and TRBJ1-4, with D maybe TRBD1 (5 bases). This CDR3 comprises 14 residues. Looked up from germline, CDR1 is MNHNS and CDR2 is SASEGT. Trimming removed 10 bases from V and 8 bases from J, with 20 bases in between. CDR3 nucleotide sequence: TGTGCCACAACAGGCCTAATGAACGGGGAAAAACTGTTTTTT. This translates into CATTGLMNGEKLFF.

The table lists this clone with a few counts. This rearrangement joins TRBV4-3 to TRBJ1-1; no clear D. This CDR3 has 14 residues. Germline V gives CDR1 LGHNA, CDR2 YSLEER. Between the trimmed V and J ends, which lost 0 bases and 5 bases, there was a span of 10 bases. CDR3 coding DNA: TGCGCCAGCAGCCAAGATCTGGAGGGTACTGAAGCTTTCTTT. Translation gives CASSQDLEGTEAFF.

This clone was seen only a few times. The CDR3 DNA is TGTGCCAGCAGCTTAGTGTGGGCCGAACCCCAGCATTTT. Its protein is CASSLVWAEPQHF. This sequence joins TRBV7-8 and TRBJ1-5; no clear D gene. Per germline, CDR1 SGHVS and CDR2 FQNEAQ. This CDR3 is 13 amino acids long. The V gene lost 1 base and the J gene lost 10 bases, with 11 bases spanning the gap.

This clone has a handful of counts. The rearrangement links TRBV28 to TRBJ1-5, with D perhaps matching TRBD1 (5 bases). This CDR3 is 15 amino acids long. In germline, CDR1 is MDHEN, CDR2 SYDVKM. With 7 bases removed from V and 9 bases from J, the gap between germline ends came to 22 bases. CDR3: CASKGGTVFEVPQHF. The CDR3, as DNA: TGTGCCAGCAAAGGCGGGACGGTTTTCGAGGTGCCCCAGCATTTT.

Only a few counts were recorded for this clone. The rearrangement joins TRBV4-2 to TRBJ2-5; 10 nucleotides line up with TRBD2. The junction had 4 bases not matched to a gene; V was cut back by 4 bases and J by 2 bases. Germline V gene sequence: CDR1 LGHNA, CDR2 YNFKEQ. This CDR3 has 15 amino acids. The CDR3 region has the DNA TGTGCCAGCAGCCTACTAGCGGGGCCACAAGAGACCCAGTACTTC. Residues: CASSLLAGPQETQYF.

Of note for this clone: The DNA is left out, because the CDR3 cannot be placed on it with certainty; the CDR3 is given as TCRdb lists it. The chain employs TRBV28 and TRBJ2-7; the table calls TRBD2, which could not be checked here. In germline, CDR1 is MDHEN, CDR2 SYDVKM. Counting both end residues, the CDR3 totals 14 amino acids. The CDR3 loop is CASSLSSWGDGSYF.

The chain combines TRBV4-1 with TRBJ2-1; the D gene is possibly TRBD2 (7 bases). The V and J ends lost 1 base and 5 bases respectively, with 9 bases between them. CDR3 length equals 14 residues. Per the germline V gene, CDR1 is MGHRA and CDR2 is YSYEKL. The CDR3 is CASSQGGGDNEQFF. CDR3 nucleotide sequence: TGCGCCAGCAGCCAAGGAGGGGGGGACAATGAGCAGTTCTTC.

This sequence joins TRBV6-4 and TRBJ2-1, with a weak D call TRBD2 (5 bases). The CDR3 totals 15 residues. Deletions cut 5 bases from V and 5 bases from J, with 16 bases between. CDR1 is MRHNA and CDR2 is SNTAGT in the germline V gene. The CDR3 spells CASSSDWGINNEQFF. CDR3 bases: TGTGCCAGCAGTTCGGACTGGGGTATAAACAATGAGCAGTTCTTC.

This clone was counted only a few times. This rearrangement joins TRBV5-1 to TRBJ1-6, with TRBD1 identical over 8 bases. V was clipped by 0 bases and J by 7 bases; unmatched bases: 3. In germline, CDR1 is SGHRS, CDR2 YFSETQ. The CDR3 covers 15 residues. The CDR3, as DNA: TGCGCCAGCAGCTTGGATCCAGGGGGCAATTCACCCCTCCACTTT. Residues: CASSLDPGGNSPLHF.

This clone was counted a few times. The chain carries TRBV5-1 and TRBJ2-1; 7 positions agree with TRBD2. Germline-derived CDR1 and CDR2 are SGHRS and YFSETQ. The CDR3 runs 14 residues. With V trimmed by 4 bases and J by 6 bases, 7 bases remained unmatched. CDR3 region: CASSPLTSSNEQFF. The CDR3 bases are TGCGCCAGCAGCCCTTTGACTAGCAGCAATGAGCAGTTCTTC.

This clone was observed a few times. The chain has TRBV7-9 and TRBJ1-1; D unclear. The CDR3 totals 13 residues. Germline CDR1 reads SEHNR; CDR2 reads FQNEAQ (reference sequence). V was shortened by 5 bases and J by 5 bases, with 12 bases between the two germline ends. CDR3 loop: CASSHGGGTEAFF. CDR3 DNA: TGTGCCAGCAGCCATGGAGGAGGGACTGAAGCTTTCTTT.

The chain employs TRBV5-1 and TRBJ1-2; 8 bases fit TRBD1. The V gene's germline CDR1 is SGHRS and CDR2 YFSETQ. The CDR3 runs to 13 residues. V lost 4 bases and J lost 8; bases outside the gene matches: 7. CDR3 sequence: CASSEPQGEGYTF. The CDR3 DNA reads TGCGCCAGCAGCGAACCACAGGGGGAGGGCTACACCTTC.

This clone has just a few counts. CDR3 DNA: TGTGCCACCGACAGGGGGCGCGTGCAGCCCCAGCATTTT. Its protein is CATDRGRVQPQHF. V and J are TRBV28 and TRBJ1-5; 10 nucleotides match TRBD1. Germline V gene sequence: CDR1 MDHEN, CDR2 SYDVKM. Trimming at V came to 10 bases and at J to 7 bases, leaving 7 bases not matched to a gene. This CDR3 spans 13 amino acids.

A few counts support this clone. The J gene is TRBJ2-6, the V gene TRBV6-5; D is uncertain. This CDR3 is built from 13 residues. Germline-derived CDR1 and CDR2 are MNHEY and SVGAGI. The V end lost 8 bases, the J end lost 1 base, and 6 bases lay between the germline ends. CDR3 sequence (DNA): TGTGCCAGCTACTCATCTGGGGCCAACGTCCTGACTTTC. Protein: CASYSSGANVLTF.